A selection of T cell receptor beta chains follows, all from one sample in a study of T cell repertoires in aging, cancer and after chemotherapy. TCRdb reprocessed the multiplex PCR reads with MiXCR, giving one entry per CDR3 protein. The repertoire holds roughly 2,000 distinct CDR3 sequences, with 36% as singletons. Input material: blood. The source of these receptors is a human donor with a solid tumor. The conserved cysteine and the conserved F or W are not part of the CDR3 here. A D gene is named only where the DNA matches it firmly.

cdr3_aa d_call v_call cdr3_length j_call
ASSFPGQGLTYEQY TRBD1 TRBV7-2 14 TRBJ2-7
AWSIREKLF - TRBV30 9 TRBJ1-4
ATSEDSYNEQF - TRBV24-1 11 TRBJ2-1
SALGQFKDLTDTQY - TRBV29-1 14 TRBJ2-3
ASTGQAGETQY TRBD1 TRBV12-3/TRBV12-4 11 TRBJ2-5
ASSPTSGNPNTGELF TRBD2 TRBV5-4 15 TRBJ2-2
SAGEGRGTYEQY TRBD2 TRBV20-1 12 TRBJ2-7
AWGAYEQY - TRBV30 8 TRBJ2-7
ASSFRQGRTGPYEQY - TRBV5-6 15 TRBJ2-7
ASRQTQETQY - TRBV18 10 TRBJ2-5
ATSVGIMNTEAF - TRBV15 12 TRBJ1-1
ASSLSDRGSEAF TRBD1 TRBV5-6 12 TRBJ1-1
SATGQGAHRVIQY TRBD1 TRBV20-1 13 TRBJ2-4
ATSRDRRAATEAF - TRBV15 13 TRBJ1-1
SVMTENTGELF - TRBV29-1 11 TRBJ2-2
ASSPFTLGTEAF - TRBV11-1 12 TRBJ1-1
ASSEASGGSYEQY TRBD2 TRBV6-1 13 TRBJ2-7
ASSPQGRNSPLH - TRBV12-3/TRBV12-4 12 TRBJ1-6
ASSPGASGYEQY TRBD2 TRBV18 12 TRBJ2-7
ASSPQKTSLGTQETQY - TRBV19 16 TRBJ2-5
ASSYSDWYEQF - TRBV6-2/TRBV6-3 11 TRBJ2-1
ASSARLAYEQY - TRBV10-1 11 TRBJ2-7
ASSDGGAYNEQF TRBD2 TRBV6-4 12 TRBJ2-1
ASSLDRGAYGYT TRBD1 TRBV5-4 12 TRBJ1-2
ASSVKLGNNEQF - TRBV5-1 12 TRBJ2-1
ASRVRTLADTQY - TRBV27 12 TRBJ2-3
SARPWEGSDTQY TRBD2 TRBV20-1 12 TRBJ2-3
ASKGDSYEQY - TRBV7-9 10 TRBJ2-7
ASSFPSRAVIEQTGELF - TRBV6-5 17 TRBJ2-2
ASSEGGSSQPQH - TRBV10-1 12 TRBJ1-5
ASSLDRGDNGYT TRBD1 TRBV7-2 12 TRBJ1-2
ASSFRDVETQY - TRBV6-2/TRBV6-3 11 TRBJ2-5
SANHPSGNEQF - TRBV20-1 11 TRBJ2-1
ASSSYHGTDTQY - TRBV7-9 12 TRBJ2-3
ASSLPRGRSGELF TRBD1 TRBV11-1 13 TRBJ2-2
ASSAGTGANYGYT TRBD1 TRBV5-4 13 TRBJ1-2
ASSKQGAVNSPLH TRBD1 TRBV12-3/TRBV12-4 13 TRBJ1-6
ASSLWGSQNTEAF - TRBV5-6 13 TRBJ1-1
ASRLAGALNEQF TRBD2 TRBV6-1 12 TRBJ2-1
ASSPQVDTEAF - TRBV12-3/TRBV12-4 11 TRBJ1-1
ASSSGTGDYGYT TRBD1 TRBV6-5 12 TRBJ1-2
ASSALAGGQETQY TRBD2 TRBV19 13 TRBJ2-5
SARQGGESKQY TRBD1 TRBV20-1 11 TRBJ2-7